These 24 T cell receptor beta chains share one sample of origin, sequenced in a study of cytomegalovirus exposure and HLA in healthy donors. In the PCR, 60 Vbeta and 13 Jbeta primers were used. Method: immunoSEQ multiplex PCR; TCRdb's copy keeps in-frame clones and lacks some. Of about 150,000 clones in the sample, around 79% are singletons; the top ten hold over 1.1%. The sequenced material came from PBMCs. The source of these receptors is a man younger than 30 in good health and CMV-seronegative.

The chain is built from TRBV18 and TRBJ1-5, with D possibly matching TRBD1 (6 bases). V was trimmed by 2 bases and J by 4 bases, leaving 18 bases between them. CDR1 and CDR2 (germline): KGHSH, LQKENI. The CDR3 runs 17 residues. CDR3 loop: CASSPNFRGAGNQPQHF. In nucleotides, the CDR3 is TGTGCCAGCTCACCAAATTTTCGGGGGGCTGGAAATCAGCCCCAGCATTTT. Together with reference TRBV18 and TRBJ1-5, the CDR3 gives the full variable domain: NAGVMQNPRHLVRRRGQEARLRCSPMKGHSHVYWYRQLPEEGLKFMVYLQKENIIDESGMPKERFSAEFPKEGPSILRIQQVVRGDSAAYFCASSPNFRGAGNQPQHFGDGTRLSIL.

This clone was detected only a few times. This chain uses TRBV7-8 with TRBJ1-5, with D unclear. V was pared by 3 bases and J by 5 bases, with 11 bases between. The CDR3 is 14 amino acids. Germline assignment: CDR1 SGHVS and CDR2 FQNEAQ. CDR3 coding DNA: TGTGCCAGCAGCTTCAACGGGTTTGATCAGCCCCAGCATTTT. Translating it yields CASSFNGFDQPQHF.

A remark on this clone: At one of its ends the junction is not consistent with the germline gene, which may arise from a read error. The chain recombines TRBV7-9 with TRBJ2-7; tentative D call: TRBD2 (7 bases). The V gene's germline CDR1 is SEHNR and CDR2 FQNEAQ (reference sequence). The CDR3 runs to 15 residues. This chain's CDR3 is CSSSPRGGRGYEQYF. In nucleotides, the CDR3 is TGTTCCAGCAGCCCTAGAGGGGGGAGGGGCTACGAGCAGTACTTC.

The chain has TRBV6-6 and TRBJ2-2; 8 bases map to TRBD2. The germline V gene has CDR1 MNHNY and CDR2 SVGAGI (reference sequence). Losses at the gene ends were 5 bases for V and 7 bases for J; bases not matched to a gene: 6. The CDR3 has 14 residues. The CDR3 coding sequence is TGTGCCAGCAGTCTTATAGCGGGAAGCGGGGAGCTGTTTTTT. It codes for CASSLIAGSGELFF.

In its sample, this clone was seen once. This chain links TRBV6-5 with TRBJ1-2, with D hard to call. Germline-derived CDR1 and CDR2 are MNHEY and SVGAGI. CDR3 length equals 13 residues. V was cut by 6 bases and J by 9 bases, with 17 bases left in between. The CDR3 reads CASRGGDPTSYTF. Written as DNA, the CDR3 is TGTGCCAGCAGGGGAGGAGACCCAACCAGCTACACCTTC.

This sequence joins TRBV7-9 and TRBJ2-2; TRBD2 matches 10 bases. Germline CDR1 reads SEHNR; CDR2 reads FQNEAQ (reference sequence). Losses at the gene ends were 5 bases for V and 4 bases for J; bases not matched to a gene: 7. The CDR3 is 16 residues long. As DNA, the CDR3 is TGTGCCAGCAGCGTTCTAGCGGGAGACCCCACCGGGGAGCTGTTTTTT. Protein sequence: CASSVLAGDPTGELFF. The entire variable domain, with the rest obtained from reference TRBV7-9 and TRBJ2-2, is as follows: DTGVSQNPRHKITKRGQNVTFRCDPISEHNRLYWYRQTLGQGPEFLTYFQNEAQLEKSRLLSDRFSAERPKGSFSTLEIQRTEQGDSAMYLCASSVLAGDPTGELFFGEGSRLTVL.

The chain employs TRBV6-6 and TRBJ1-4; 8 bases agree with TRBD1. CDR1 is MNHNY and CDR2 is SVGAGI in the germline V gene (reference sequence). The junction had 8 bases not matched to a gene; V was cut back by 5 bases and J by 6 bases. This CDR3 has 15 amino acids. DNA for the CDR3: TGTGCCAGCAGTCTATCGACAGGGGTGGATGAAAAACTGTTTTTT. Translated: CASSLSTGVDEKLFF.

The V and J genes are TRBV6-6 and TRBJ1-2, with D perhaps matching TRBD1 (6 bases). Germline V gene lookup returns CDR1 MNHNY and CDR2 SVGAGI (reference sequence). Trimming pared 6 bases from V and 4 bases from J, leaving 12 bases between. CDR3 length equals 13 residues. Here the CDR3 DNA reads TGTGCCAGCAGCCAGGACAGTTTCTATGGCTACACCTTC. Its translation: CASSQDSFYGYTF.

The V and J genes are TRBV27 and TRBJ2-3, with a weak D call TRBD2 (5 bases). V was shortened by 3 bases and J by 0 bases, with 7 bases between the two germline ends. CDR3 length: 14 residues. Germline V gene data show CDR1 as MNHEY and CDR2 as SMNVEV (reference sequence). The DNA of the CDR3 is TGTGCCAGCAGTTTCGGAGGTAGCACAGATACGCAGTATTTT. Protein sequence: CASSFGGSTDTQYF.

The sample holds a few counts of this clone. The rearrangement joins TRBV9 to TRBJ2-5; D remains ambiguous. V lost 4 bases to trimming and J lost 1 base, with 5 bases between them. Per germline, CDR1 SGDLS and CDR2 YYNGEE. The length of the CDR3 is 12 residues. CDR3 nucleotides: TGTGCCAGCAGCCCCTCCCAAGAGACCCAGTACTTC. It is translated as CASSPSQETQYF. The entire variable domain, with the rest obtained from reference TRBV9 and TRBJ2-5, is as follows: DSGVTQTPKHLITATGQRVTLRCSPRSGDLSVYWYQQSLDQGLQFLIQYYNGEERAKGNILERFSAQQFPDLHSELNLSSLELGDSALYFCASSPSQETQYFGPGTRLLVL.

The chain joins TRBV27 to TRBJ2-7; no reliable D call. V gave up 6 bases and J gave up 6 bases, with 12 bases separating them. Germline lookup yields CDR1 MNHEY and CDR2 SMNVEV (reference sequence). The CDR3 totals 12 residues. The CDR3 protein is CASSRGFGEQYF. The CDR3 DNA follows: TGTGCCAGCAGCCGCGGATTTGGCGAGCAGTACTTC.

This clone was counted a single time. The rearrangement links TRBV30 to TRBJ1-1; 8 bases are shared with TRBD1. Germline V CDR1 and CDR2: GTSNPN, SVGIG (reference sequence). V lost 3 bases, J lost 9 bases, and 12 bases stayed unmatched. CDR3 size: 14 residues. As DNA, the CDR3 is TGTGCCTGGAGAAGGAAACAGGGGGGCTGGAAAGCTTTCTTT. The encoded protein is CAWRRKQGGWKAFF.

This clone has just one count. The chain employs TRBV5-5 and TRBJ1-5; TRBD1 might be the D (6 bases). The V gene lost 0 bases and the J gene lost 2 bases, with 9 bases spanning the gap. CDR1 and CDR2 (germline): SGHKS, YYEKEE (reference sequence). The CDR3 has 15 amino acids. The CDR3 region is CASSLGGQGNQPQHF. As DNA, the CDR3 is TGTGCCAGCAGCTTGGGGGGACAAGGCAATCAGCCCCAGCATTTT.

The J gene is TRBJ2-7, the V gene TRBV30, with TRBD1 as a possible D gene (5 bases). The length of the CDR3 is 13 residues. Germline CDR1 and CDR2: GTSNPN and SVGIG (reference sequence). Trimming shortened V by 0 bases and J by 0 bases, and 6 bases separated the two germline ends. The CDR3 nucleotides are TGTGCCTGGAGTGTGACAGCCTCCTACGAGCAGTACTTC. This codes for CAWSVTASYEQYF.

This clone was counted a few times. As DNA, the CDR3 is TGCGCCAGCAGTAACAGGGGGCGCGAGGAGACCCAGTACTTC. Translated, it gives CASSNRGREETQYF. The chain recombines TRBV5-1 with TRBJ2-5; the match to TRBD1 covers 9 bases. After removal of 5 bases from V and 5 bases from J, the junction contained 7 bases not matched to a gene. Germline CDR1 and CDR2: SGHRS and YFSETQ. CDR3 length equals 14 residues.

This clone was seen once. The rearrangement joins TRBV29-1 to TRBJ1-1; TRBD1 might be the D (5 bases). The CDR3 consists of 14 residues. Per germline, CDR1 SQVTM and CDR2 ANQGSEA. Trimming pared 6 bases from V and 1 base from J, leaving 15 bases between. DNA for the CDR3: TGCAGCGTCAACCGGGCCAGGGCGAACACTGAAGCTTTCTTT. It encodes CSVNRARANTEAFF.

Here the CDR3 reads CASGEPTYTEAFF. In nucleotides, the CDR3 is TGTGCCAGCGGGGAGCCAACCTACACTGAAGCTTTCTTT. V usage is TRBV6-5 and J usage is TRBJ1-1, with D unresolved. Trimming removed 8 bases from V and 3 bases from J, with 13 bases in between. Germline-derived CDR1 and CDR2 are MNHEY and SVGAGI. The CDR3 length is 13 residues.

The CDR3 loop is CASSVSRAFF. The CDR3 nucleotides are TGTGCCAGCAGTGTATCTCGAGCTTTCTTT. The chain joins TRBV2 to TRBJ1-1; no reliable D call. V was pared by 4 bases and J by 10 bases, with 7 bases between. From germline, CDR1 is SNHLY and CDR2 FYNNEI. The CDR3 spans 10 residues.

The chain carries TRBV27 and TRBJ2-7, with D possibly being TRBD1 (6 bases). Per the germline V gene, CDR1 is MNHEY and CDR2 is SMNVEV (reference sequence). V gave up 5 bases and J gave up 0 bases, with 14 bases separating them. This CDR3 is built from 15 residues. The CDR3 DNA follows: TGTGCCAGCAGTCTAACAGGGTCCTACTCCTACGAGCAGTACTTC. Residues: CASSLTGSYSYEQYF.

V usage is TRBV19 and J usage is TRBJ2-2; TRBD1 agrees at 8 bases. CDR3 length equals 16 residues. Germline V gene lookup returns CDR1 LNHDA and CDR2 SQIVND (reference sequence). Trimming at V came to 3 bases and at J to 5 bases, leaving 8 bases not matched to a gene. The CDR3 reads CASSIGQGGRTGELFF. Written as DNA, the CDR3 is TGTGCCAGTAGTATCGGACAGGGCGGTAGAACCGGGGAGCTGTTTTTT.

The chain employs TRBV7-2 and TRBJ2-5; 8 bases map to TRBD1. CDR1 and CDR2 from the germline V gene are SGHTA and FQGNSA. This CDR3 region has 15 residues. Losses at the gene ends were 3 bases for V and 5 bases for J; bases not matched to a gene: 8. The CDR3 DNA reads as TGTGCCAGCAGCTTTGCGGACAGGGATAGGGAGACCCAGTACTTC. Protein: CASSFADRDRETQYF.

The CDR3 loop reads CASSLSQALTDTQYF. Here the CDR3 DNA reads TGTGCCAGCAGTTTGAGTCAGGCCCTCACAGATACGCAGTATTTT. The chain couples TRBV28 to TRBJ2-3; D not certain. Trimming took off 3 bases at V and 2 bases at J, with 12 bases between the two ends. CDR3 size: 15 residues. Germline V CDR1 and CDR2: MDHEN, SYDVKM.

Concerning this clone itself: The same CDR3 also results from other DNA sequences found in this sample. The rearrangement uses TRBV10-3 and TRBJ2-1; maybe TRBD2 (6 bases). CDR3 length equals 16 residues. Germline V gene sequence: CDR1 ENHRY, CDR2 SYGVKD. V was shortened by 0 bases and J by 2 bases, with 11 bases between the two germline ends. CDR3 nucleotides: TGTGCCATCAGTGAGTCCGGGGGAGCACCCTACAATGAGCAGTTCTTC. Its protein product is CAISESGGAPYNEQFF.

The rearrangement joins TRBV7-9 to TRBJ2-3, with 7 bases that match TRBD1. Per the germline V gene, CDR1 is SEHNR and CDR2 is FQNEAQ (reference sequence). The CDR3 extends over 12 amino acids. With V trimmed by 5 bases and J by 5 bases, 1 base remained unmatched. The CDR3 DNA reads as TGTGCCAGCAGCCGGGACAGAGATACGCAGTATTTT. Residues: CASSRDRDTQYF.